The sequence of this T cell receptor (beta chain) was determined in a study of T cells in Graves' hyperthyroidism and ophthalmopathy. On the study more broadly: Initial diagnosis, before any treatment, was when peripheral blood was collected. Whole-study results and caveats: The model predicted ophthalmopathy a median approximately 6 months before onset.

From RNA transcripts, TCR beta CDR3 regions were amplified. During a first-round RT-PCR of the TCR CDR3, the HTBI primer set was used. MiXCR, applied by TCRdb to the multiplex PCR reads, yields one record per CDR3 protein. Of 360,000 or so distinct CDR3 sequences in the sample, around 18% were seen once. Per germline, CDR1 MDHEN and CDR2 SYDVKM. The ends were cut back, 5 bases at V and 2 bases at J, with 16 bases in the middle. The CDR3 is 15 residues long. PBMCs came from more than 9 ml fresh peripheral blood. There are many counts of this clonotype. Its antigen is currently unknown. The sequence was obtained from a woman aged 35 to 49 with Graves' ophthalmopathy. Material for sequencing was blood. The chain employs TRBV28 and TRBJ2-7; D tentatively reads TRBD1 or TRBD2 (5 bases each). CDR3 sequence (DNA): TGTGCCAGCAGTACTCCCGGGACGGCGCCCTACGAGCAGTACTTC. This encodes CASSTPGTAPYEQYF.